This T cell receptor (beta chain) was identified during a study of tumor-infiltrating lymphocytes in oesophageal squamous cell carcinoma. TCRdb called the PCR reads again in MiXCR, with one record for every CDR3 protein. The sample shows 3,000 to 4,000 distinct CDR3 sequences, roughly a sixth of them seen only once. V lost 4 bases to trimming and J lost 3 bases; unmatched junction nucleotides: 5. This CDR3 has 15 amino acids. Germline CDR1 and CDR2: SGHVS and FQNEAQ. The chain carries TRBV7-8 and TRBJ2-4; 8 bases are shared with TRBD1. This receptor was identified in a male donor with esophageal squamous cell carcinoma. What was sequenced was esophageal tumor tissue. This CDR3 reads CASSSDRVGKNIQYF. CDR3 nucleotides: TGTGCCAGCAGCTCGGACAGGGTGGGCAAAAACATTCAGTACTTC.